This T cell receptor beta chain was documented in a study of blood T cell repertoires in COVID-19. Source study methods: Counts of nucleated cells, estimated from reference gene primer amplification, were obtained. Libraries were prepared by immunoSEQ multiplex PCR; TCRdb keeps only in-frame clonotypes and omits some of them. Clonal size and the V and J genes are those of that table, whereas D and trimming came from the DNA. The profile shows 360,000 or so clones, over 75% of them singletons. The participants were between about 18 and 90 years old and came from 24 US areas. This CDR3 is 12 amino acids long. Germline CDR1 MDHEN, CDR2 SYDVKM. V was cut by 3 bases and J by 3 bases, with 6 bases left in between. With respect to this clone: Other DNA sequences in the same sample also yield this CDR3.

This sequence originates from a woman between 25 and 40 years old who had recovered from COVID-19. Specimen: PBMCs or T cells enriched from blood (not recorded which). The chain joins TRBV28 to TRBJ2-7; D gene ambiguous. CDR3 amino acids: CASSLLSYEQYF. CDR3 coding DNA: TGTGCCAGCAGTTTGTTGAGCTACGAGCAGTACTTC.